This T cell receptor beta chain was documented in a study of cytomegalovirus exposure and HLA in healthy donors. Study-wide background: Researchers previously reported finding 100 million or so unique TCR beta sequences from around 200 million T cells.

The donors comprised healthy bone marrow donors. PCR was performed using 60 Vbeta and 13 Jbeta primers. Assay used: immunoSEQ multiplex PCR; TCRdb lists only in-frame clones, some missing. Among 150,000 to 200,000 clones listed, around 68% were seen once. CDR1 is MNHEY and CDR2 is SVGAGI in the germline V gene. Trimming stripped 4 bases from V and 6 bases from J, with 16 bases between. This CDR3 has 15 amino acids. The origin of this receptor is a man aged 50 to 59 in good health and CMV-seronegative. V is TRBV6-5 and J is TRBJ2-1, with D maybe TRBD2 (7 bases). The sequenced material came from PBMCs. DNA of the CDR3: TGTGCCAGCAGTTCCCCGGGGGGCGGAGTCAATGAGCAGTTCTTC. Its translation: CASSSPGGGVNEQFF.